This is a list of T cell receptor beta chains from one sample in a study of blood T cell repertoires in COVID-19. TCRdb keeps only in-frame clones here, not all; method: immunoSEQ multiplex PCR. This table has roughly 250,000 clones, approximately 81% appearing once. Sequenced input: peripheral blood. These receptor sequences come from a man aged 35-49 years with acute or convalescent COVID-19. Each CDR3 is given with its conserved first and last residue.

>TRBV6-5|TRBJ1-2
CASSSMGGGYGYTF
>TRBV30|TRBJ2-3
CAWSVAALITDTQYF
>TRBV4-3|TRBJ2-1
CASSQVRILGGGTYNEQFF
>TRBV10-3|TRBJ1-2
CAIGGTGNYGYTF
>TRBV6-6|TRBJ1-2
CASRGTGGYGYTF
>TRBV19|TRBJ2-1
CASSISVAGGQNEQFF
>TRBV15|TRBJ1-2
CATSRDNRYGYTF
>TRBV5-6|TRBJ1-1
CASRRDTLNTEAFF
>TRBV5-1|TRBJ1-5
CASSSTGDSNQPQHF
>TRBV24-1|TRBJ1-5
CATSDPTDSNQPQHF
>TRBV28|TRBJ1-2
CASRQYNYGYTF
>TRBV7-9|TRBJ2-2
CAGGGALDTGELFF
>TRBV6-6|TRBJ1-2
CASSTQGANYGYTF
>TRBV2|TRBJ1-1
CASSDEVNTEAFF
>TRBV28|TRBJ1-5
CASSFQTTGGNQPQHF
>TRBV5-1|TRBJ2-7
CASSLAVGQGLSEQYF
>TRBV6-5|TRBJ2-1
CASSRGLGYNEQFF
>TRBV6-6|TRBJ2-3
CASSYGQGTDTQYF
>TRBV7-2|TRBJ1-2
CASSLGGGRQTTYGYTF
>TRBV28|TRBJ1-1
CASTTPGRVTEAFF
>TRBV7-2|TRBJ2-7
CASSLSGIAQYF
>TRBV14|TRBJ1-2
CASSQEYLQGGDYGYTF
>TRBV14|TRBJ2-7
CASSQEEWGDEQYF
>TRBV7-8|TRBJ1-2
CASSLVGAGTGIYGYTF